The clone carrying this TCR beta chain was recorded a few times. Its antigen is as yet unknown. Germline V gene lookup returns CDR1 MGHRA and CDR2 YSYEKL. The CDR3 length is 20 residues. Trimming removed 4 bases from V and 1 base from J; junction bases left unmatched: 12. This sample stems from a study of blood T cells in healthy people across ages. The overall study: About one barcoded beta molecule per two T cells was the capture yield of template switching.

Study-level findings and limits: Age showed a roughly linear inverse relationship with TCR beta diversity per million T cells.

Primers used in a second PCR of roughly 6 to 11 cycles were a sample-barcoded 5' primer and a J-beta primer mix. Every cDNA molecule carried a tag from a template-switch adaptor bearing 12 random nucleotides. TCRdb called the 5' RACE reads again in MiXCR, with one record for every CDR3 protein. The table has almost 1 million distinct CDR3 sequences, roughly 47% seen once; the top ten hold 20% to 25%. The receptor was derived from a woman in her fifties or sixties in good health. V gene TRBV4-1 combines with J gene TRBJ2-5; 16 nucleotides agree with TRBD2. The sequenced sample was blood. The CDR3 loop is CASSPPGTSGREVSQETQYF. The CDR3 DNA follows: TGCGCCAGCAGCCCGCCCGGGACTAGCGGGAGGGAAGTGAGCCAAGAGACCCAGTACTTC.